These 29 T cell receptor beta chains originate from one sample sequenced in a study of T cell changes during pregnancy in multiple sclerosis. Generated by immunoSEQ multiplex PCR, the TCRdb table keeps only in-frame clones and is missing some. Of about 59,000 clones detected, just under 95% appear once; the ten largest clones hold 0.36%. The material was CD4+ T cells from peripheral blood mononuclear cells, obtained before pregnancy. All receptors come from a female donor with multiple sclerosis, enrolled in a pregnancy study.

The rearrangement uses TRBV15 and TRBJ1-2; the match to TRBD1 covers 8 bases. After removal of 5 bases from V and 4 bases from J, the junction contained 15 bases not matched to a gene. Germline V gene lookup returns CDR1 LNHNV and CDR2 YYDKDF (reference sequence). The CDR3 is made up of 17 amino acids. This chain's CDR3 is CATSPNPRTGRGYGYTF. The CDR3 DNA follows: TGTGCCACCAGCCCAAACCCGCGGACAGGGAGGGGCTATGGCTACACCTTC.

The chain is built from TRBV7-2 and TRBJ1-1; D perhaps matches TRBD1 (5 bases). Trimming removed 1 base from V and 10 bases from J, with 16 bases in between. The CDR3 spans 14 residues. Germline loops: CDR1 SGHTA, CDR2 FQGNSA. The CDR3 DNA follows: TGTGCCAGCAGCTTAGTACCCAGGGCAAATTCAGCTTTCTTT. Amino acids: CASSLVPRANSAFF.

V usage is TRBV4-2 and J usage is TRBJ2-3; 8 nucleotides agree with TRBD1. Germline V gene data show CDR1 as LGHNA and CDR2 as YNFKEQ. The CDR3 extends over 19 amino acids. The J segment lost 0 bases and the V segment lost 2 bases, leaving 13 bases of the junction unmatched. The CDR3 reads CASSQTGGFSGRSTDTQYF. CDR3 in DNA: TGTGCCAGCAGCCAAACAGGGGGTTTCAGCGGGCGTAGCACAGATACGCAGTATTTT.

This CDR3 reads CASHLAGGFYEQYF. For the CDR3, the DNA is TGTGCCAGCCACCTAGCTGGAGGTTTCTACGAGCAGTACTTC. The rearrangement joins TRBV2 to TRBJ2-7; D is perhaps TRBD2 (5 bases). Germline lookup yields CDR1 SNHLY and CDR2 FYNNEI. The CDR3 consists of 14 residues. Trimming removed 8 bases at V and 3 bases at J, with 17 bases between.

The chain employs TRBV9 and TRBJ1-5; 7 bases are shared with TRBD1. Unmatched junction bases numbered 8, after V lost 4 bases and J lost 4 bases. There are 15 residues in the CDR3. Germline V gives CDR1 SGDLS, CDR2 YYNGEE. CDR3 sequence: CASSPRDSYNQPQHF. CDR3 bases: TGTGCCAGCAGCCCTAGGGACAGTTATAATCAGCCCCAGCATTTT.

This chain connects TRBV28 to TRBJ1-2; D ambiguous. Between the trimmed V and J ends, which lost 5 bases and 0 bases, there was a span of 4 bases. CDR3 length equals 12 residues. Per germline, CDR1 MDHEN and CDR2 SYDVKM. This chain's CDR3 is CASSPANYGYTF. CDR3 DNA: TGTGCCAGCAGTCCAGCTAACTATGGCTACACCTTC.

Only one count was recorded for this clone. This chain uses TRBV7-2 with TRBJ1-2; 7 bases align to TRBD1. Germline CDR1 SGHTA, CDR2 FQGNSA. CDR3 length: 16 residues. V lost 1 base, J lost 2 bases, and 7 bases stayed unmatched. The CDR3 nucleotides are TGTGCCAGCAGCTTAGTTTCGACAGGGCCCAACTATGGCTACACCTTC. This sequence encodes CASSLVSTGPNYGYTF. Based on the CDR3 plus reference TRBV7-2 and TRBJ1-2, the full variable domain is GAGVSQSPSNKVTEKGKDVELRCDPISGHTALYWYRQSLGQGLEFLIYFQGNSAPDKSGLPSDRFSAERTGGSVSTLTIQRTQQEDSAVYLCASSLVSTGPNYGYTFGSGTRLTVV.

CDR3 bases: TGTGCCAGCAGTTACTCAATTTGGACAACGAACACTGAAGCTTTCTTT. Translation gives CASSYSIWTTNTEAFF. The V and J genes are TRBV6-5 and TRBJ1-1; a possible D gene is TRBD1 (5 bases). The V gene's germline CDR1 is MNHEY and CDR2 SVGAGI. The CDR3 spans 16 residues. Trimming pared 0 bases from V and 1 base from J, leaving 12 bases between.

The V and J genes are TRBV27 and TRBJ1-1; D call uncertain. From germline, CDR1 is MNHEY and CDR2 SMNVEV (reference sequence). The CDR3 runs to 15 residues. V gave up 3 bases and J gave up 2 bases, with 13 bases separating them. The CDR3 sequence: CASSFSEDINTEAFF. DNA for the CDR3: TGTGCCAGCAGTTTTTCTGAGGATATTAACACTGAAGCTTTCTTT.

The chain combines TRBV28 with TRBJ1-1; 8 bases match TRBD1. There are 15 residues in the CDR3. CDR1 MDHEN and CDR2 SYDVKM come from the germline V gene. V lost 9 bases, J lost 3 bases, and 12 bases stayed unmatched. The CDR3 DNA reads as TGTGCCAGTGCCAGGGGGCAGTCGAGTGACACTGAAGCTTTCTTT. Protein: CASARGQSSDTEAFF.

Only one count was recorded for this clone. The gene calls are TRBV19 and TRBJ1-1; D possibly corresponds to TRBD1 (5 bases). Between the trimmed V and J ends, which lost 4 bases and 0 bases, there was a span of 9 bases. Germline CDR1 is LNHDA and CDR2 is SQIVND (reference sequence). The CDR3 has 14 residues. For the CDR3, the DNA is TGTGCCAGTAGTAAAACAGGAGTGAACACTGAAGCTTTCTTT. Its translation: CASSKTGVNTEAFF.

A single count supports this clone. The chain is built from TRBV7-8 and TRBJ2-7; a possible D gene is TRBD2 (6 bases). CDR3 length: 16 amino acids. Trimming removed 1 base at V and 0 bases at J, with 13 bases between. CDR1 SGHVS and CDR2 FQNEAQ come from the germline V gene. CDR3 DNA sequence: TGTGCCAGCAGCTTAGTCGGGGGTGTGAGCTCCTACGAGCAGTACTTC. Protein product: CASSLVGGVSSYEQYF.

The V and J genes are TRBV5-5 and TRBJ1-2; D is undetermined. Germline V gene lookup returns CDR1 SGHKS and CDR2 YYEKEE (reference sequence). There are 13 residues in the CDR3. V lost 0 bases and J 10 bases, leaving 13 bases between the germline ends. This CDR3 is CASSLVPNRDYTF. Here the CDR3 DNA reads TGTGCCAGCAGCTTGGTCCCCAACCGGGACTACACCTTC.

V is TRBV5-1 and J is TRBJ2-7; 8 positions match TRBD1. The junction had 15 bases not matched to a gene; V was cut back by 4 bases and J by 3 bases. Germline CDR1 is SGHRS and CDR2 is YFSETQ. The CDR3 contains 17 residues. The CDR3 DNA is TGCGCCAGCAGCCCTACTATCCAGACAGGGGAGGTCTACGAGCAGTACTTC. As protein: CASSPTIQTGEVYEQYF.

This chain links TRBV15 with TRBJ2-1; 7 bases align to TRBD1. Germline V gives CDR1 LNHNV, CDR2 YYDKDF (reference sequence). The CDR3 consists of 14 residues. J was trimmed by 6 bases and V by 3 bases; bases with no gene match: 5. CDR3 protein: CATSRQGQLNEQFF. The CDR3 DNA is TGTGCCACCAGCAGGCAGGGACAGCTCAATGAGCAGTTCTTC.

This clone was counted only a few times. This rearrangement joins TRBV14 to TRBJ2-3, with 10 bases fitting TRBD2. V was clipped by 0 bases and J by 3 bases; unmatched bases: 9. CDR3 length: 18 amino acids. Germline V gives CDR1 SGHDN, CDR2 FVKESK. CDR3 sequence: CASSQDWVASGSTDTQYF. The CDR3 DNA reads TGTGCCAGCAGCCAAGATTGGGTCGCTAGCGGGAGTACAGATACGCAGTATTTT.

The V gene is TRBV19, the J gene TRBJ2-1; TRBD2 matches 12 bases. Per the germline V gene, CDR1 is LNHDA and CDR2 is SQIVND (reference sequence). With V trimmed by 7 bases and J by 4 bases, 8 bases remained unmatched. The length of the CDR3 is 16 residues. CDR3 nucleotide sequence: TGTGCCAGTAACAGAGCCGGGACTAGCGGGTACAATGAGCAGTTCTTC. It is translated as CASNRAGTSGYNEQFF.

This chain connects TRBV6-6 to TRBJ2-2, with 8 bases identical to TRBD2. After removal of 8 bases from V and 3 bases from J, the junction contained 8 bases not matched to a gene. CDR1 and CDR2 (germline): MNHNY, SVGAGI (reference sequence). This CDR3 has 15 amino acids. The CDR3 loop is CASDRGLEDTGELFF. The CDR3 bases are TGTGCCAGCGACCGGGGACTAGAGGACACCGGGGAGCTGTTTTTT.

The CDR3 DNA sequence: TGTGCCAGCAGTTTACTGGACAGTTGGGTCGACTATGGCTACACCTTC. Encoded protein: CASSLLDSWVDYGYTF. This chain connects TRBV28 to TRBJ1-2, with D possibly TRBD1 on 6 matching bases. V dropped 2 bases and J dropped 3 bases, with 16 bases sitting between them. The CDR3 sequence is 16 residues long. The V gene's germline CDR1 is MDHEN and CDR2 SYDVKM.

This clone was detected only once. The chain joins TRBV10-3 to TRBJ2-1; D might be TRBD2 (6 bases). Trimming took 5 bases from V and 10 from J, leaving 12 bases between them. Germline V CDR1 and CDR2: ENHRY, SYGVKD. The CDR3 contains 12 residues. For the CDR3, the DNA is TGTGCCATCAGTTCTAGCGCTTGGGAGCAGTTCTTC. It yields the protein CAISSSAWEQFF.

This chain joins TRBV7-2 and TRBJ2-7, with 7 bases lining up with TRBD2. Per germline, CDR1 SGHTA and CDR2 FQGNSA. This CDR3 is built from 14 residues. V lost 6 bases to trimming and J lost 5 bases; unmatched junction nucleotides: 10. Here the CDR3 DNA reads TGTGCCAGCAGACTTGAGACTAGCTTAAACGAGCAGTACTTC. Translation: CASRLETSLNEQYF.

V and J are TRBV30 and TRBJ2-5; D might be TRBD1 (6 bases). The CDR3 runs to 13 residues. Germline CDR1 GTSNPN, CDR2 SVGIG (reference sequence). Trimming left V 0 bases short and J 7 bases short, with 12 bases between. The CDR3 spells CAWSVGQPSTQYF. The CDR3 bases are TGTGCCTGGAGTGTGGGACAACCCTCGACCCAGTACTTC.

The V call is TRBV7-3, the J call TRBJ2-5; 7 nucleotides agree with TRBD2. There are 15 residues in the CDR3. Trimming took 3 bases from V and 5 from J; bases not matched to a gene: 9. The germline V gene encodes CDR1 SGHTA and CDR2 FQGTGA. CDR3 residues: CASSFDGRPGETQYF. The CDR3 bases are TGTGCCAGCAGCTTCGACGGGAGGCCAGGCGAGACCCAGTACTTC. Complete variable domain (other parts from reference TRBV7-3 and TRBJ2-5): GAGVSQTPSNKVTEKGKYVELRCDPISGHTALYWYRQSLGQGPEFLIYFQGTGAADDSGLPNDRFFAVRPEGSVSTLKIQRTERGDSAVYLCASSFDGRPGETQYFGPGTRLLVL.

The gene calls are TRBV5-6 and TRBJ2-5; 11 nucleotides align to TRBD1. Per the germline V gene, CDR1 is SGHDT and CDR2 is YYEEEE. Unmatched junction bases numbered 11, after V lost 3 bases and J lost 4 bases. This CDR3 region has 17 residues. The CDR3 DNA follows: TGTGCCAGCAGCTGGCGGGACAGGGGGTCACGGGTAGAGACCCAGTACTTC. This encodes CASSWRDRGSRVETQYF. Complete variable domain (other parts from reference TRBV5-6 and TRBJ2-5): DAGVTQSPTHLIKTRGQQVTLRCSPKSGHDTVSWYQQALGQGPQFIFQYYEEEERQRGNFPDRFSGHQFPNYSSELNVNALLLGDSALYLCASSWRDRGSRVETQYFGPGTRLLVL.

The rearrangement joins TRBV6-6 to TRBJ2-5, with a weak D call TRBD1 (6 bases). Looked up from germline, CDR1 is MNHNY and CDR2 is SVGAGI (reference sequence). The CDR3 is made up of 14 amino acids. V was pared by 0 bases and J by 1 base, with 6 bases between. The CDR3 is CASSYSTGQETQYF. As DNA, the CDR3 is TGTGCCAGCAGTTACTCGACAGGCCAAGAGACCCAGTACTTC.

CDR3 sequence reads: CASSEGANPHNEQFF. CDR3 DNA: TGTGCCAGCAGTGAAGGGGCTAATCCCCACAATGAGCAGTTCTTC. The chain links TRBV2 to TRBJ2-1, with no clear D. The CDR3 is made up of 15 amino acids. Trimming removed 1 base at V and 5 bases at J, with 12 bases between. Per the germline V gene, CDR1 is SNHLY and CDR2 is FYNNEI.

In DNA, the CDR3 is TGTGCCAGCTATGGGAAGGGACAGGCTCCCTACGAGCAGTACTTC. It encodes CASYGKGQAPYEQYF. J is TRBJ2-7 and V is TRBV28; TRBD1 matches at 8 bases. Germline CDR1 and CDR2: MDHEN and SYDVKM. This CDR3 spans 15 amino acids. J gave up 2 bases and V 8 bases, and 11 bases lay outside the gene matches.

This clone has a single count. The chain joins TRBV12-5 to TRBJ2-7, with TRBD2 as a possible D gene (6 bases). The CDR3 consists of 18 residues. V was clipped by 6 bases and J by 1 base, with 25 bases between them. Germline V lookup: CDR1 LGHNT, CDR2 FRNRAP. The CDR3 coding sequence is TGTGCTAGTGGCCGTTTGGGAGGACTATCAGACGGGTCCTACGAGCAGTACTTC. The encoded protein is CASGRLGGLSDGSYEQYF. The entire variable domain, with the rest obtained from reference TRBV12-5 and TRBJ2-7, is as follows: DARVTQTPRHKVTEMGQEVTMRCQPILGHNTVFWYRQTMMQGLELLAYFRNRAPLDDSGMPKDRFSAEMPDATLATLKIQPSEPRDSAVYFCASGRLGGLSDGSYEQYFGPGTRLTVT.

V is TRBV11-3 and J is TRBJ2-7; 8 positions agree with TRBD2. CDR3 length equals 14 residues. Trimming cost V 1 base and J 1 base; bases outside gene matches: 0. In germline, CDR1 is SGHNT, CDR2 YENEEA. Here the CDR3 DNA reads TGTGCCAGCAGCTTAGTAGCGGGATCCTACGAGCAGTACTTC. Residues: CASSLVAGSYEQYF.